The 5 T cell receptor beta chains below all came from one sample that was sequenced in a study of vaccination and CD4 T cells after COVID-19. This sample's treatment: roughly nine-day PBMC culture with coronavirus spike peptide pools or control peptides (ViraFEST assay). Oncomine TCR Beta short-read sequencing was applied to DNA from cultured CD4+ T cells. TCRdb reprocessed the PCR reads via MiXCR and lists one record per CDR3 protein. Of approximately 15,000 distinct CDR3 sequences in the sample, more than 65% were seen once. What these receptors recognize is not known. Source material: CD4+ T cells from blood, cultured in vitro. Every receptor here comes from a human donor who had recovered from COVID-19.

This clonotype was observed a handful of times. CDR3 sequence (DNA): TGCAGTGTGGGTTGGGGGCTTAGCAATCAGCCCCAGCATTTT. Its protein is CSVGWGLSNQPQHF. The gene calls are TRBV20-1 and TRBJ1-5, with D perhaps TRBD1 (6 bases). Deletions cut 7 bases from V and 0 bases from J, with 13 bases between. Per germline, CDR1 DFQATT and CDR2 SNEGSKA (reference sequence). The CDR3 consists of 14 residues.

For the CDR3, the DNA is TGTGCCAGCAGCTTTAACGTGGGAACTTACGAGCAGTACTTC. Protein: CASSFNVGTYEQYF. The rearrangement links TRBV7-2 to TRBJ2-7, with D unclear. The CDR3 runs 14 residues. From germline, CDR1 is SGHTA and CDR2 FQGNSA. Deletions cut 3 bases from V and 4 bases from J, with 13 bases between.

The chain recombines TRBV20-1 with TRBJ1-1; TRBD1 aligns across 9 bases. Germline V gene lookup returns CDR1 DFQATT and CDR2 SNEGSKA (reference sequence). This CDR3 is built from 14 residues. The V gene end was trimmed by 5 bases and the J gene end by 3 bases; junction bases not matched to a gene: 7. The CDR3 bases are TGCAGTGCTCCTGGGACAGGGACCCACACTGAAGCTTTCTTT. It is translated as CSAPGTGTHTEAFF.

The chain joins TRBV19 to TRBJ1-1; the D is unclear. Germline V CDR1 and CDR2: LNHDA, SQIVND (reference sequence). This CDR3 has 13 amino acids. Trimming cost V 10 bases and J 1 base, with 13 bases left between them. The CDR3 spells CATLKLGNTEAFF. CDR3 DNA: TGTGCCACCCTTAAATTGGGGAACACTGAAGCTTTCTTT.

The V and J genes are TRBV20-1 and TRBJ2-3; TRBD2 matches 13 bases. The CDR3 length is 14 residues. Trimming removed 6 bases from V and 0 bases from J; junction bases left unmatched: 0. Looked up from germline, CDR1 is DFQATT and CDR2 is SNEGSKA (reference sequence). CDR3 residues: CSALAGGSTDTQYF. For the CDR3, the DNA is TGCAGTGCACTAGCGGGAGGGAGCACAGATACGCAGTATTTT.